This TCR beta chain was observed in a study of blood T cells in healthy people across ages. Germline V gives CDR1 SQVTM, CDR2 ANQGSEA. This CDR3 contains 13 residues. J gave up 1 base and V 6 bases, and 5 bases lay outside the gene matches. For the second PCR, which ran for 7 to 11 cycles, a sample-barcoded 5' primer and a J-beta primer mix were used. In TCRdb, the 5' RACE reads were re-called with MiXCR into one record per CDR3 protein. The table lists 1.4 million or so distinct CDR3 sequences, approximately 42% of them singletons. The people who gave samples were healthy Caucasians from Russia, aged about 6 to 100. Each donor had approximately 10 milliliters of peripheral blood drawn. General study results and limits: The recorded TCR beta diversity per million T cells decreased in a roughly linear manner with age.

A few counts support this clonotype. Its specificity is not known. The gene calls are TRBV29-1 and TRBJ2-7; the match to TRBD2 covers 8 bases. This sequence originates from a woman younger than 35 in good health. Sequencing was performed on blood. CDR3: CSVGTRISYEQYF. In DNA form, the CDR3 reads TGCAGCGTGGGGACTAGGATTTCCTACGAGCAGTACTTC.